Shown below are 10 T cell receptor beta chains from a single sample sequenced in a study of T cells after yellow fever vaccination. Using its own MiXCR run on the 5' RACE reads, TCRdb lists one record per CDR3 protein. The table includes roughly 310,000 distinct CDR3 sequences, less than 4.5% detected once. The sequenced sample was PBMCs, obtained on the day of the yellow fever booster vaccination. These TCRs come from a young man who received the YFV17D yellow fever vaccine.

This clonotype was found many times. CDR3 loop: CASSLGESLNGQPQHF. For the CDR3, the DNA is TGTGCCAGCAGTTTAGGGGAATCACTCAATGGGCAGCCCCAGCATTTT. This chain connects TRBV12-3 or TRBV12-4 to TRBJ1-5, with unresolved D. This CDR3 comprises 16 residues. V was pared by 1 base and J by 7 bases, with 17 bases between.

This clonotype was found many times. V gene TRBV5-4 combines with J gene TRBJ2-3; 13 bases fit TRBD2. CDR3 length: 16 amino acids. V was pared by 5 bases and J by 1 base, with 4 bases of the junction left unmatched. The germline V gene has CDR1 SGHNT and CDR2 YYREEE (reference sequence). In DNA form, the CDR3 reads TGTGCCAGCAGTCTTGGACTAGCGGGAGGCACAGATACGCAGTATTTT. It translates to CASSLGLAGGTDTQYF.

V usage is TRBV6-5 and J usage is TRBJ2-7, with TRBD1 identical over 8 bases. The CDR3 extends over 16 amino acids. Germline assignment: CDR1 MNHEY and CDR2 SVGAGI. V lost 5 bases and J lost 0; bases outside the gene matches: 9. The CDR3 reads CASSTLDRASSYEQYF. The CDR3 nucleotides read TGTGCCAGCAGTACCTTGGACAGGGCGAGCTCCTACGAGCAGTACTTC.

This clonotype was seen a handful of times. This sequence joins TRBV5-1 and TRBJ2-3; D remains ambiguous. The CDR3 runs 15 residues. Germline CDR1 and CDR2: SGHRS and YFSETQ. Trimming removed 0 bases at V and 1 base at J, with 9 bases between. This CDR3 reads CASSLGLDGTDTQYF. CDR3 in DNA: TGCGCCAGCAGCTTGGGACTGGACGGCACAGATACGCAGTATTTT. The variable domain in full, with the rest retrieved from reference TRBV5-1 and TRBJ2-3, is KAGVTQTPRYLIKTRGQQVTLSCSPISGHRSVSWYQQTPGQGLQFLFEYFSETQRNKGNFPGRFSGRQFSNSRSEMNVSTLELGDSALYLCASSLGLDGTDTQYFGPGTRLTVL.

This clonotype was seen repeatedly, ten times or more. The rearrangement joins TRBV12-3 or TRBV12-4 to TRBJ2-3; TRBD2 might be the D (5 bases). The CDR3 extends over 14 amino acids. Trimming left V 6 bases short and J 4 bases short, with 14 bases between. In DNA form, the CDR3 reads TGTGCCAGCAGCCCAGCTACTAGTCCAGATACGCAGTATTTT. Its protein product is CASSPATSPDTQYF.

This clonotype was detected a few times. The genes are TRBV5-1 and TRBJ2-5; TRBD2 is a possible D gene (6 bases). CDR3 length: 14 residues. Between the trimmed V and J ends, which lost 7 bases and 2 bases, there was a span of 15 bases. Germline loops: CDR1 SGHRS, CDR2 YFSETQ. This chain's CDR3 is CASELATIQETQYF. CDR3 in DNA: TGCGCCAGCGAGCTAGCGACTATTCAAGAGACCCAGTACTTC.

The table lists this clonotype with a few counts. The chain carries TRBV6-5 and TRBJ1-2; D might be TRBD1 (5 bases). This CDR3 is built from 15 residues. The germline V gene has CDR1 MNHEY and CDR2 SVGAGI. V was trimmed by 0 bases and J by 4 bases, leaving 12 bases between them. CDR3 nucleotide sequence: TGTGCCAGCAGTTACTCGTCGTCCGGGGGCTATGGCTACACCTTC. It encodes CASSYSSSGGYGYTF.

This clonotype was detected a few times. The chain uses TRBV20-1 and TRBJ1-6, with unresolved D. Germline V gene sequence: CDR1 DFQATT, CDR2 SNEGSKA (reference sequence). The CDR3 totals 16 residues. V dropped 0 bases and J dropped 8 bases, with 17 bases sitting between them. The CDR3 here is CSARDPIQFRDSPLHF. The CDR3 nucleotides are TGCAGTGCTAGAGACCCAATTCAATTCAGAGATTCACCCCTCCACTTT.

The rearrangement uses TRBV7-3 and TRBJ2-5, with D perhaps TRBD2 (5 bases). Germline-derived CDR1 and CDR2 are SGHTA and FQGTGA. V shed 3 bases and J shed 3 bases, with 14 bases lying between them. This CDR3 spans 15 amino acids. The CDR3 DNA is TGTGCCAGCAGCTTCGCGGGTTTAGAAAAAGAGACCCAGTACTTC. As protein: CASSFAGLEKETQYF.

This clonotype has only a few counts. The chain links TRBV5-5 to TRBJ1-2; TRBD1 matches 8 bases. Germline CDR1 and CDR2: SGHKS and YYEKEE (reference sequence). Trimming removed 4 bases from V and 4 bases from J; junction bases left unmatched: 6. This CDR3 has 14 residues. CDR3 DNA sequence: TGTGCCAGCAGCCACACAGGGGGGGGCTATGGCTACACCTTC. Protein product: CASSHTGGGYGYTF. Drawing the rest from reference TRBV5-5 and TRBJ1-2, the complete variable domain is DAGVTQSPTHLIKTRGQQVTLRCSPISGHKSVSWYQQVLGQGPQFIFQYYEKEERGRGNFPDRFSARQFPNYSSELNVNALLLGDSALYLCASSHTGGGYGYTFGSGTRLTVV.